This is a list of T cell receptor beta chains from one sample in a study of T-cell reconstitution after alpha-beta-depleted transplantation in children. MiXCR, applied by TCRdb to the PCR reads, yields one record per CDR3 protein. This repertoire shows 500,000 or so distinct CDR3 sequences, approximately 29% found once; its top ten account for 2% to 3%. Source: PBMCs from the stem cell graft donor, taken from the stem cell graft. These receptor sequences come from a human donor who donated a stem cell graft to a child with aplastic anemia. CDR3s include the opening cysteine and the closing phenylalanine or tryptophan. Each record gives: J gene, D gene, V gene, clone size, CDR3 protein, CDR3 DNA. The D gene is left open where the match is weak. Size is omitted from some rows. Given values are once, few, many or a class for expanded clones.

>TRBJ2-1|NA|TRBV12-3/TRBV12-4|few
CASSPYGTLNNEQFF
TGTGCCAGCAGCCCATATGGGACTTTGAACAATGAGCAGTTCTTC
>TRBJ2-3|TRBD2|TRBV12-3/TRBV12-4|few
CASSSRTSGRLPLDTDTQYF
TGTGCCAGCAGTTCCAGGACTAGCGGGAGACTCCCTTTGGATACAGATACGCAGTATTTT
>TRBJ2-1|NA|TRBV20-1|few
CSAGTDSNEQFF
TGCAGTGCAGGGACCGATAGCAATGAGCAGTTCTTC
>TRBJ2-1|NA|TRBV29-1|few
CSVSYRERNEQFF
TGCAGCGTTTCCTACAGGGAAAGGAATGAGCAGTTCTTC
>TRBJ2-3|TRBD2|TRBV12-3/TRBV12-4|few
CASSSGLAGVDSTDTQYF
TGTGCCAGCAGCTCGGGACTAGCGGGAGTCGATAGCACAGATACGCAGTATTTT
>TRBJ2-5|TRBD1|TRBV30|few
CAWSRGAGGVETQYF
TGTGCCTGGAGCAGAGGGGCAGGGGGCGTGGAGACCCAGTACTTC
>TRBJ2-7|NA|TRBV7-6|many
CASSPADSPYEQYF
TGTGCCAGCAGCCCCGCGGACAGCCCCTACGAGCAGTACTTC
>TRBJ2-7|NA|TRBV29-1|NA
CEGCTQSYEQYF
TGCGAGGGCTGTACCCAGTCCTACGAGCAGTACTTC
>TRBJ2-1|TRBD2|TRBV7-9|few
CASRPGLAGELGNEQFF
TGTGCCAGCAGGCCAGGACTAGCGGGAGAGTTGGGCAATGAGCAGTTCTTC
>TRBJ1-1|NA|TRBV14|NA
CASSQSWGRVDTEAFF
TGTGCCAGCAGCCAGTCCTGGGGGCGGGTGGACACTGAAGCTTTCTTT
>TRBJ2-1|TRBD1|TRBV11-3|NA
CASSGGQGAPYNEQFF
TGTGCCAGCAGCGGCGGTCAGGGGGCTCCCTACAATGAGCAGTTCTTC
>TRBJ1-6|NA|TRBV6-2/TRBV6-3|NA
CASSYSPGRLSSYNSPLHF
TGTGCCAGCAGTTACTCTCCCGGACGGTTGAGCTCCTATAATTCACCCCTCCACTTT
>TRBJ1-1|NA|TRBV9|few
CASSDGRSSAEAFF
TGTGCCAGCAGCGATGGCAGGAGCTCTGCTGAAGCTTTCTTT
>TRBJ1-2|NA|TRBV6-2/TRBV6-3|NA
CASRVDGNYGYTF
TGTGCCAGCAGGGTGGACGGAAACTATGGCTACACCTTC
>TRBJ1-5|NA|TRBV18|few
CASSQSLGSNQPQHF
TGTGCCAGCTCGCAATCTCTGGGCAGCAATCAGCCCCAGCATTTT
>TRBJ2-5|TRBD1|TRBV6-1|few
CASSATQGQGMETQYF
TGTGCCAGCAGTGCTACCCAGGGACAGGGGATGGAGACCCAGTACTTC
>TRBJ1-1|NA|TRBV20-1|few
CSARSQGWVTEAFF
TGCAGTGCTAGGAGTCAGGGGTGGGTGACTGAAGCTTTCTTT
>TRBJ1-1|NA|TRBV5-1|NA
CASSLEPSRNTEAFF
TGCGCCAGCAGCTTGGAGCCCTCCCGTAACACTGAAGCTTTCTTT
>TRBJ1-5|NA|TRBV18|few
CASSAVGGNQPQHF
TGTGCCAGCTCAGCCGTCGGAGGGAATCAGCCCCAGCATTTT
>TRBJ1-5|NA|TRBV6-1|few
CASRRSGRNNQPQHF
TGTGCCAGCAGAAGATCGGGACGGAACAATCAGCCCCAGCATTTT